Sequencing of this T cell receptor (beta chain) was carried out in a study of blood T cells in healthy people across ages. Then a second PCR, running about 7 to 11 cycles, was carried out with a sample-barcoded 5' primer and a J-beta primer mix. TCRdb re-analysed the 5' RACE reads in MiXCR, keeping a single row per CDR3 protein. Among 600,000 to 800,000 distinct CDR3 sequences listed, roughly half were seen once. Samples had at least 7 million PBMCs isolated from them. The CDR3 sequence is 17 residues long. Per the germline V gene, CDR1 is MNHEY and CDR2 is SMNVEV (reference sequence). V was shortened by 0 bases and J by 0 bases, with 9 bases between the two germline ends.

The rearrangement links TRBV27 to TRBJ2-6, with D unclear. The specimen sequenced was blood. The sequence was collected from an elderly woman in good health. CDR3 bases: TGTGCCAGCAGTTTATCTGGCACTAACTCTGGGGCCAACGTCCTGACTTTC. Amino acids: CASSLSGTNSGANVLTF.